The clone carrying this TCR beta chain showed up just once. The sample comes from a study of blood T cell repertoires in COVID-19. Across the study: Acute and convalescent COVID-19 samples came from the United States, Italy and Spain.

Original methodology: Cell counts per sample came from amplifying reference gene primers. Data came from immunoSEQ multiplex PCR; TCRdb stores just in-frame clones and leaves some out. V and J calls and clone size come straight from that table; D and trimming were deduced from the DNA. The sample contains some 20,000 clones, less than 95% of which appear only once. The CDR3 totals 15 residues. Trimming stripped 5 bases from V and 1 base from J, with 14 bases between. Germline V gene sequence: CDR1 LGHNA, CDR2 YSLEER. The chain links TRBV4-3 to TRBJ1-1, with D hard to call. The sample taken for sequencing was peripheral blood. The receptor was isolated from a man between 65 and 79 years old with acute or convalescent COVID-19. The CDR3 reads CASSTVRGSNTEAFF. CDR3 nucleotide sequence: TGCGCCAGCAGCACTGTACGGGGATCGAACACTGAAGCTTTCTTT.